This is a list of T cell receptor beta chains from one sample in a study of blood T cell repertoires in COVID-19. Here immunoSEQ multiplex PCR was the method, and the copy in TCRdb shows in-frame clones only, minus some. The repertoire holds approximately 150,000 clones, about 90% seen once, with approximately 10% in the top ten. The sample taken for sequencing was PBMCs or T cells enriched from blood (not recorded which). The receptors come from a man in his 60s who had recovered from COVID-19. Both conserved end residues are part of each CDR3. A D gene is named only where the DNA matches it firmly. The size of a clone is reported for some rows only, either as once, few or many, or as a class for expanded clones.

j_call clone_size v_call d_call cdr3_nt cdr3_aa
TRBJ2-7 NA TRBV15 NA TGTGCCACCAGCAGAACAGGGTCAGGTTCCTACGAGCAGTACTTC CATSRTGSGSYEQYF
TRBJ1-4 NA TRBV7-9 NA TGTGCCAGCAGCTTAGCGGCGGTCGAAAAACTGTTTTTT CASSLAAVEKLFF
TRBJ2-1 once TRBV5-1 TRBD2 TGCGCCAGCAGCTTGGCCCGGGGGACTAGCGGGGGGGCTTACAATGAGCAGTTCTTC CASSLARGTSGGAYNEQFF
TRBJ2-7 once TRBV27 TRBD2 TGTGCCAGCAGCCCAACACTAGCGACCTACGAGCAGTACTTC CASSPTLATYEQYF
TRBJ2-3 NA TRBV2 NA TGTGCCAGCACTAGCACAGATACGCAGTATTTT CASTSTDTQYF
TRBJ2-3 NA TRBV9 NA TGTGCCAGCAGCGTAAAAGGGGCTGCAGATACGCAGTATTTT CASSVKGAADTQYF
TRBJ1-1 NA TRBV18 NA TGTGCCAGCTCACCGGTCAGGGAAGGCACTGAAGCTTTCTTT CASSPVREGTEAFF
TRBJ2-7 NA TRBV6-2/TRBV6-3 NA TGTGCCAGCAGTTACCTGACTAGGGGTCGGGAGCAGTACTTC CASSYLTRGREQYF
TRBJ2-3 NA TRBV5-1 TRBD1 TGCGCCAGCAGCCAGGGGACAGTTCTTAGCACAGATACGCAGTATTTT CASSQGTVLSTDTQYF
TRBJ1-5 NA TRBV28 TRBD1 TGTGCCAGCAGTTTTTTCGGCAGGGGGGAATTGGGTCAGCCCCAGCATTTT CASSFFGRGELGQPQHF
TRBJ1-2 NA TRBV2 TRBD1 TGTGCCAGCAGTGAGAGGGGACAGACCTATGGCTACACCTTC CASSERGQTYGYTF
TRBJ1-3 once TRBV30 NA TGTGCCTGGAGTGTGGGAGCTGATGGAAACACCATATATTTT CAWSVGADGNTIYF
TRBJ2-2 NA TRBV9 TRBD1 TGTGCCAGCAGCGACCCGGGACAGGGGGCCGGAGGGGCCGGGGAGCTGTTTTTT CASSDPGQGAGGAGELFF
TRBJ1-3 NA TRBV15 NA TGTGCCACCAGCAGAGATTTGGGGGGGTCTGGAAACACCATATATTTT CATSRDLGGSGNTIYF
TRBJ1-2 NA TRBV18 NA TGTGCCAGCTCACCACTTGAACGCGATTATAACTATGGCTACACCTTC CASSPLERDYNYGYTF
TRBJ2-7 NA TRBV2 TRBD2 TGTGCCAGCAGAAGACTAGCGGGCTCCTACGAGCAGTACTTC CASRRLAGSYEQYF
TRBJ2-5 NA TRBV27 TRBD2 TGTGCCAGCAGCCCCTTTCTAGCGGGGCTAGAGACCCAGTACTTC CASSPFLAGLETQYF
TRBJ1-6 NA TRBV25-1 NA TGTGCCAGCAGAAAACCGGGGGGCGATTCACCCCTCCACTTT CASRKPGGDSPLHF
TRBJ2-3 NA TRBV19 NA TGTGCCAGTAGTAACCAACTCAGGGCAGATACGCAGTATTTT CASSNQLRADTQYF
TRBJ2-1 NA TRBV6-5 TRBD1 TGTGCCAGCAAAGAGTGGGCAGGGGGCAATGAGCAGTTCTTC CASKEWAGGNEQFF
TRBJ2-7 NA TRBV11-2 NA TGTGCCAGCAGCTTAGGCCCAACAGACTACGAGCAGTACTTC CASSLGPTDYEQYF
TRBJ2-1 NA TRBV10-1 TRBD2 TGCGCCCCGGGACTAGTGAACAATGAGCAGTTCTTC CAPGLVNNEQFF
TRBJ1-1 NA TRBV18 NA TGTGCCAGCTCGCCTAAGATGAACACTGAAGCTTTCTTT CASSPKMNTEAFF
TRBJ2-3 NA TRBV7-2 TRBD2 TGTGCCAGCAGCTCAGGTCGGGCTAGCGGAAGCACAGATACGCAGTATTTT CASSSGRASGSTDTQYF
TRBJ1-2 NA TRBV18 NA TGTGCCAGCTCTCAGGGGTTCGGCTATGGCTACACCTTC CASSQGFGYGYTF